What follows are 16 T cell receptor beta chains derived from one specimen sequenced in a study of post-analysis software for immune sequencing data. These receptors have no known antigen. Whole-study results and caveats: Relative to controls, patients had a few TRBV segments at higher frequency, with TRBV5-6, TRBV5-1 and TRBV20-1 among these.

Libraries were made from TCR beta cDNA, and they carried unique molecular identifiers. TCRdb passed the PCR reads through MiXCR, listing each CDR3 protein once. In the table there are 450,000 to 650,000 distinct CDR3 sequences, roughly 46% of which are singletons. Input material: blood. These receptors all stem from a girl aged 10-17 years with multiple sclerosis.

The CDR3 nucleotides are TGTGCCAGCAGTTTTCGGCAGGGGGGTGAAAAACTGTTTTTT. It specifies CASSFRQGGEKLFF. This sequence joins TRBV27 and TRBJ1-4; the match to TRBD1 covers 7 bases. The junction had 5 bases not matched to a gene; V was cut back by 3 bases and J by 7 bases. This CDR3 has 14 amino acids. Germline V CDR1 and CDR2: MNHEY, SMNVEV (reference sequence).

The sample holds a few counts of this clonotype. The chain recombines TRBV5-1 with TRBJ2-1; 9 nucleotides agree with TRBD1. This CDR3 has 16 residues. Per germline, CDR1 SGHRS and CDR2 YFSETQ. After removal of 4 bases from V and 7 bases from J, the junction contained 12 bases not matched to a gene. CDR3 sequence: CASSRYRGQGRNEQFF. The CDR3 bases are TGCGCCAGCAGCCGGTACCGGGGACAGGGAAGGAATGAGCAGTTCTTC.

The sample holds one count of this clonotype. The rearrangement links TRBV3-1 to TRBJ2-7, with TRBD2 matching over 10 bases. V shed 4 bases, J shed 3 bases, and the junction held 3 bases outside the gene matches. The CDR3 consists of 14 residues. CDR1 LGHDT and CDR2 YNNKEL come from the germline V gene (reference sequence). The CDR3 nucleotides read TGTGCCAGCAGCCGGACTAGCGGTTTCTACGAGCAGTACTTC. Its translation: CASSRTSGFYEQYF.

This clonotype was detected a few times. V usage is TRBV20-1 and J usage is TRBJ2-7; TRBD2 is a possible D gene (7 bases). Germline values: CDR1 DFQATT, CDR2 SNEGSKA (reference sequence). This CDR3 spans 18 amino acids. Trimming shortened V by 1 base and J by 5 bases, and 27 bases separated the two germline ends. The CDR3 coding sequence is TGCAGTGCTAGAGCAATAATGGTCGTTGGGGGGGCTGAGAACGAGCAGTACTTC. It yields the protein CSARAIMVVGGAENEQYF.

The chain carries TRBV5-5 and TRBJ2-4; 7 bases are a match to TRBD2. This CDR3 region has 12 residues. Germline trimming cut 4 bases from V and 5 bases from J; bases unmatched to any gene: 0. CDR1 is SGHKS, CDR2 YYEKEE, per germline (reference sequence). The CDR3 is CASSREENIQYF. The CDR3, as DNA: TGTGCCAGCAGCCGGGAGGAAAACATTCAGTACTTC.

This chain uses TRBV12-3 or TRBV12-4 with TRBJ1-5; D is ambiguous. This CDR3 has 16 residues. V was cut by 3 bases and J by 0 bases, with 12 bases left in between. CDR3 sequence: CASSLGGRYSNQPQHF. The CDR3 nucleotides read TGTGCCAGCAGTTTGGGCGGCAGATATAGCAATCAGCCCCAGCATTTT.

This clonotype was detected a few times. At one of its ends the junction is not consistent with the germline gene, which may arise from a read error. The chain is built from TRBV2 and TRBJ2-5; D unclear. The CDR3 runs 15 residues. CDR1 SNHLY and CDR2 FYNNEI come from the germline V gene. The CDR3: CAGSEALGSQETQYF. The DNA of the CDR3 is TGTGCCGGCAGTGAGGCGCTTGGCTCACAAGAGACCCAGTACTTC.

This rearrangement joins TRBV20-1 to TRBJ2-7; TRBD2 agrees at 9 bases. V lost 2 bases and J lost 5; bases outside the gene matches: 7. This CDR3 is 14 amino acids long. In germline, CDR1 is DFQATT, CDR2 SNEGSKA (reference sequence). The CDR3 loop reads CSARLAGGAHEQYF. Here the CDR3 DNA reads TGCAGTGCTAGATTGGCGGGGGGGGCCCACGAGCAGTACTTC.

CDR3 DNA: TGTGCCAGTAGTATCGCGACAGCAGCTCAGTACGAGCAGTACTTC. It translates to CASSIATAAQYEQYF. This rearrangement joins TRBV19 to TRBJ2-7; TRBD1 is a possible D gene (5 bases). Germline V lookup: CDR1 LNHDA, CDR2 SQIVND (reference sequence). V was trimmed by 3 bases and J by 4 bases, leaving 16 bases between them. The CDR3 loop spans 15 amino acids.

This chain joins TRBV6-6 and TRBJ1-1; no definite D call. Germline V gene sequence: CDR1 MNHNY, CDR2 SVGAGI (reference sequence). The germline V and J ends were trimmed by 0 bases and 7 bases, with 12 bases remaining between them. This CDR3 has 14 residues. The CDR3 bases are TGTGCCAGCAGTTACTCGCGTAAGGATATTGAAGCTTTCTTT. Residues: CASSYSRKDIEAFF.

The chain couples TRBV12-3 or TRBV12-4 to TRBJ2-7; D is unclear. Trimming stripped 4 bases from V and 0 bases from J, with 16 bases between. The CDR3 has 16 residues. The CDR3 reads CASSSTVYPASYEQYF. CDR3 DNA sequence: TGTGCCAGCAGTTCAACCGTGTATCCGGCCTCCTACGAGCAGTACTTC.

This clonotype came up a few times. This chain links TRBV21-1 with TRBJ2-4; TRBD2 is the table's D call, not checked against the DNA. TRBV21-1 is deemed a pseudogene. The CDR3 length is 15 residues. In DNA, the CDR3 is TGTGCCAGCAGCAAGGGAGGTAAAGCCAAAAACATTCAGTACTTC. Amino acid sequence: CASSKGGKAKNIQYF.

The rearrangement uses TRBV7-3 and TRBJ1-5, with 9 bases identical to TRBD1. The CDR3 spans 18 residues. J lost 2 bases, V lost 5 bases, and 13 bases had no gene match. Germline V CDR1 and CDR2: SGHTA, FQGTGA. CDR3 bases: TGTGCCAGCAGCCCCGGGACAGGGAGGCTTTGTGGCAATCAGCCCCAGCATTTT. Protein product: CASSPGTGRLCGNQPQHF. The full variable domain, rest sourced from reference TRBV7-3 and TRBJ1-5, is GAGVSQTPSNKVTEKGKYVELRCDPISGHTALYWYRQSLGQGPEFLIYFQGTGAADDSGLPNDRFFAVRPEGSVSTLKIQRTERGDSAVYLCASSPGTGRLCGNQPQHFGDGTRLSIL.

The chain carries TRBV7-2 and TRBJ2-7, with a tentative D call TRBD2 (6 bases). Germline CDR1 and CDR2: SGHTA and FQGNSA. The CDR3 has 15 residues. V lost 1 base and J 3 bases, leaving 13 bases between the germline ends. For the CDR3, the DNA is TGTGCCAGCAGCTTAGGGGGACTCCCAGGCTACGAGCAGTACTTC. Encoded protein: CASSLGGLPGYEQYF. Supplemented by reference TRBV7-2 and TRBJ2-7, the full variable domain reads GAGVSQSPSNKVTEKGKDVELRCDPISGHTALYWYRQSLGQGLEFLIYFQGNSAPDKSGLPSDRFSAERTGGSVSTLTIQRTQQEDSAVYLCASSLGGLPGYEQYFGPGTRLTVT.

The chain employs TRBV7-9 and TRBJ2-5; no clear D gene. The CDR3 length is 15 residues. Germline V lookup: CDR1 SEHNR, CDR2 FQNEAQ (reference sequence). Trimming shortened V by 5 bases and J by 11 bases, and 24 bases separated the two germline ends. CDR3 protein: CASSPPYTRSYQQYF. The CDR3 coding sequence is TGTGCCAGCAGCCCGCCTTACACCCGTAGTTATCAGCAGTACTTC.

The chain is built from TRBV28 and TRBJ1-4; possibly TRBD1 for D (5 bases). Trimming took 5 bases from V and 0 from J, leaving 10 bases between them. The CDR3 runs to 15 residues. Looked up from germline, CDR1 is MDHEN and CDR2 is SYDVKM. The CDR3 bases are TGTGCCAGCAGTATCCAGGGTGCAACTAATGAAAAACTGTTTTTT. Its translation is CASSIQGATNEKLFF.